The present T cell receptor beta chain was sequenced within a study of cytomegalovirus exposure and HLA in healthy donors. Study-wide points: In an earlier analysis, productive rearrangement rates for most beta V segments clustered near 90% or 30%. Sequences of the TCR beta chain were said to predict the HLA-A and HLA-B alleles of most subjects accurately. As a later analysis revealed, the rate of TCR association differed by HLA locus, with DRB1 most and HLA-C fewest. Later findings reportedly placed an Asian-associated ancestry cluster below the approximately 620-donor mean for N-insertions.

Worth noting for this clone: Its antigen is as yet unknown.

Germline loops: CDR1 MNHEY, CDR2 SMNVEV (reference sequence). Trimming took off 2 bases at V and 5 bases at J, with 10 bases between the two ends. This CDR3 is built from 13 residues. Primers included in the PCR were 60 Vbeta and 13 Jbeta primers. Sequenced by immunoSEQ multiplex PCR; TCRdb stores in-frame clones only, minus some. The sample records 250,000 to 350,000 clones, about nine tenths being singletons. The sample taken for sequencing was PBMCs. This TCR was sampled from a man aged 35 to 55 in good health and CMV-seropositive. The chain uses TRBV27 and TRBJ2-7; D ambiguous. In DNA, the CDR3 is TGTGCCAGCAGTTTACGCGGCCCGAACGAGCAGTACTTC. It translates to CASSLRGPNEQYF.